This TCR beta chain comes out of a study of OX40 agonist ivuxolimab in advanced cancers. Libraries were prepared by immunoSEQ multiplex PCR; TCRdb keeps only in-frame clonotypes and omits some of them. The table shows 65,000 to 90,000 clones, with around 90% occurring only once. Germline lookup yields CDR1 SEHNR and CDR2 FQNEAQ (reference sequence). The ends lost 1 base at V and 6 bases at J; junction bases unmatched: 6. This CDR3 region has 15 residues. This sequence was found in an adult with an advanced solid tumor such as melanoma, head and neck, liver or kidney cancer. Sequencing used CD4+ or CD8+ T cells sorted from blood, obtained in a trial of the OX40 agonist ivuxolimab. V gene TRBV7-9 combines with J gene TRBJ2-1; 7 nucleotides match TRBD2. The CDR3 here is CASSLVSGGANEQFF. The CDR3, as DNA: TGTGCCAGCAGCTTAGTGTCGGGAGGTGCCAATGAGCAGTTCTTC.